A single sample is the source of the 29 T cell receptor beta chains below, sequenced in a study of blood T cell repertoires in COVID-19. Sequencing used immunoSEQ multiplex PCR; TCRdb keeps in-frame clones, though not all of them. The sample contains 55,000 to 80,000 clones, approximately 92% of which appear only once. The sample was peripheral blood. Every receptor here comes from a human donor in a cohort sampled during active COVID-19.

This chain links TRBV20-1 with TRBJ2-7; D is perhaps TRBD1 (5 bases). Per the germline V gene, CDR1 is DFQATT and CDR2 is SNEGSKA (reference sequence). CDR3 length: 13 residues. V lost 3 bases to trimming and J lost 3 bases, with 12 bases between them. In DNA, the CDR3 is TGCAGTGCTAGTGTGGCAGGGCTCTACGAGCAGTACTTC. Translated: CSASVAGLYEQYF.

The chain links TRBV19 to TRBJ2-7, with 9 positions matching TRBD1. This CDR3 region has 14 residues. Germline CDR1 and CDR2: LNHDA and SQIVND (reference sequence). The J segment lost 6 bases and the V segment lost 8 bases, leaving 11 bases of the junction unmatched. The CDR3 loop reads CASGPGQGSFEQYF. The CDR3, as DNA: TGTGCCAGTGGACCGGGACAGGGATCGTTCGAGCAGTACTTC.

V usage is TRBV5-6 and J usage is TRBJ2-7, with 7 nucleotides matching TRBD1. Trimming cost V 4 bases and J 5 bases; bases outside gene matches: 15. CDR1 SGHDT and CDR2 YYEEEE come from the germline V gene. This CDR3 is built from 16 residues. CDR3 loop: CASSAPYRTGIHEQYF. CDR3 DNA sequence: TGTGCCAGCAGCGCCCCCTATAGGACAGGCATCCACGAGCAGTACTTC.

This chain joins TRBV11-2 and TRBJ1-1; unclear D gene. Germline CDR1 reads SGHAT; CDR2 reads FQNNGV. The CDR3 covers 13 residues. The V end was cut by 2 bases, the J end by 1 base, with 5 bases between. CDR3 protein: CASSLRGNTEAFF. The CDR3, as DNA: TGTGCCAGCAGCTTACGGGGGAACACTGAAGCTTTCTTT.

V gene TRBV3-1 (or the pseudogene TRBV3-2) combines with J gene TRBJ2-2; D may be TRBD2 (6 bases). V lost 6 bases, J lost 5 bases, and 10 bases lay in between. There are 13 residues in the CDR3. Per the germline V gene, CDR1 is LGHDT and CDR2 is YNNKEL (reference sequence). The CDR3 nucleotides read TGTGCCAGCAGATGGGGGACTACCGGGGAGCTGTTTTTT. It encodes CASRWGTTGELFF.

The CDR3 coding sequence is TGCGCCAGCAGCCTGCGCGGGACTAGCGGGAGTAGTACGCAGTATTTT. Translation: CASSLRGTSGSSTQYF. The rearrangement uses TRBV4-3 and TRBJ2-3; 14 positions agree with TRBD2. This CDR3 region has 16 residues. Germline CDR1 reads LGHNA; CDR2 reads YSLEER. Trimming at V came to 4 bases and at J to 8 bases, leaving 8 bases not matched to a gene.

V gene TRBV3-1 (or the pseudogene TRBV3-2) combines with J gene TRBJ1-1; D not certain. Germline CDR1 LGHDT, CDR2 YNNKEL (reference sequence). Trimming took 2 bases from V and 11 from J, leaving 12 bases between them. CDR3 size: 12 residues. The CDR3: CASSQLGRTAFF. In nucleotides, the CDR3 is TGTGCCAGCAGCCAATTGGGCCGAACGGCTTTCTTT.

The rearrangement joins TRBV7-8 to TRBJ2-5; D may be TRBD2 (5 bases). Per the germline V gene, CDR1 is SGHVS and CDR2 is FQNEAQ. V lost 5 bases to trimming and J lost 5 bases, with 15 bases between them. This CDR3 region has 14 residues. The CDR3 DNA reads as TGTGCCAGCAGCCCCGGACGTCCGGGGGAGACCCAGTACTTC. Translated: CASSPGRPGETQYF. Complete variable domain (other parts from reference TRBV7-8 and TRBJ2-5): GAGVSQSPRYKVAKRGQDVALRCDPISGHVSLFWYQQALGQGPEFLTYFQNEAQLDKSGLPSDRFFAERPEGSVSTLKIQRTQQEDSAVYLCASSPGRPGETQYFGPGTRLLVL.

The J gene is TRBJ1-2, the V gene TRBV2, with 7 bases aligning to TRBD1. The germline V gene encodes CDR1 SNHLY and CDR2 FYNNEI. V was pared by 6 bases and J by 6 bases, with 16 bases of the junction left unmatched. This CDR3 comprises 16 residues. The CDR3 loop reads CASSGQAVRGNHGYTF. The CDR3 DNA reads TGTGCCAGCAGCGGACAGGCCGTGAGGGGCAATCATGGCTACACCTTC.

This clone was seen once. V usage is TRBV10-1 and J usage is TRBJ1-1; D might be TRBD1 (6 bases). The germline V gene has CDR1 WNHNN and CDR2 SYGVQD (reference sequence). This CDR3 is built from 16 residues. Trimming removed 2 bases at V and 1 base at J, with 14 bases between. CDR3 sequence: CASSEPGHIENTEAFF. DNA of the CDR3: TGCGCCAGCAGTGAGCCGGGACACATAGAGAACACTGAAGCTTTCTTT.

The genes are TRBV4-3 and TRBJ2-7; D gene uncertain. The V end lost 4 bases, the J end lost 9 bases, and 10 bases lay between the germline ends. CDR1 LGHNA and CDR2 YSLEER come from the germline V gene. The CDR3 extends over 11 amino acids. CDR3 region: CASSPPPVQYF. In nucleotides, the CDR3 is TGCGCCAGCAGCCCCCCCCCGGTGCAGTACTTC.

CDR3 protein: CASSQGRGTSVSYEQYF. In DNA, the CDR3 is TGCGCCAGCAGCCAAGGACGCGGGACTAGCGTTTCCTACGAGCAGTACTTC. V is TRBV4-3 and J is TRBJ2-7; TRBD2 matches at 10 bases. Germline CDR1 and CDR2: LGHNA and YSLEER. V was clipped by 1 base and J by 1 base; unmatched bases: 7. The CDR3 totals 17 residues.

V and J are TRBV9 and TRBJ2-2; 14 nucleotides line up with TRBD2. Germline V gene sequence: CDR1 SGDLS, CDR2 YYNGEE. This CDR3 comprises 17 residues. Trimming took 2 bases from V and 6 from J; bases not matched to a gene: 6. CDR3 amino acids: CASSVLGLAGAAGELFF. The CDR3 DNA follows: TGTGCCAGCAGCGTTTTGGGACTAGCGGGAGCGGCCGGGGAGCTGTTTTTT.

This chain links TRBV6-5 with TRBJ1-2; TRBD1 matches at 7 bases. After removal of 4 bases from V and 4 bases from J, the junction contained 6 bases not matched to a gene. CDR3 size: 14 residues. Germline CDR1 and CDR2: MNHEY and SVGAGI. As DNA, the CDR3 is TGTGCCAGCAGTTCTCCTGGGACAGTCTATGGCTACACCTTC. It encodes CASSSPGTVYGYTF.

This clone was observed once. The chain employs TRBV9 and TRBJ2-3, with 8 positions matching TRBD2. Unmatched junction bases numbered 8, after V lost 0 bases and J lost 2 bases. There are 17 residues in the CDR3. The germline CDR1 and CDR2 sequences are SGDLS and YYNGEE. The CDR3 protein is CASSVGPAGVVTDTQYF. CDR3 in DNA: TGTGCCAGCAGCGTAGGCCCAGCGGGAGTGGTCACAGATACGCAGTATTTT.

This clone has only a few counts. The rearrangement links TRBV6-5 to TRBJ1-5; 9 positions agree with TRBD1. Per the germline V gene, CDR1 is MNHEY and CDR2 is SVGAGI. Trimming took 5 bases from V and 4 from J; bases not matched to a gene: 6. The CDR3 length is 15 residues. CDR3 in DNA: TGTGCCAGCAGTACGGGGACAGGGAGGAATCAGCCCCAGCATTTT. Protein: CASSTGTGRNQPQHF.

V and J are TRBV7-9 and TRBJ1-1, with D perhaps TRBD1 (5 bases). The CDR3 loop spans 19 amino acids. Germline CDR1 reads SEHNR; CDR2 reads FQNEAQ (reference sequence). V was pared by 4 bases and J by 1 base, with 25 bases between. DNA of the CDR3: TGTGCCAGCAGCTCCAAGCTATGGGACTCCACCCAGAGGAACACTGAAGCTTTCTTT. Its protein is CASSSKLWDSTQRNTEAFF.

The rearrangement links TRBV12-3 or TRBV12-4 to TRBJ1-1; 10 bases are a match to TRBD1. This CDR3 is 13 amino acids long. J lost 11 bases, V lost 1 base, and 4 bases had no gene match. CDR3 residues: CASSLGGDRGAFF. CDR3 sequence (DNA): TGTGCCAGCAGTTTAGGTGGGGACAGGGGTGCTTTCTTT.

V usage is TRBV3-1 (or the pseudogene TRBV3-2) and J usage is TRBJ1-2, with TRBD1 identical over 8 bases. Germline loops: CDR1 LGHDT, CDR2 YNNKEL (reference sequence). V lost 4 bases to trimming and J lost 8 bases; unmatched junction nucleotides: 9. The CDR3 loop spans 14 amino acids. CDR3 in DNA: TGTGCCAGCAGCCGGATACAGGGGGAAGACGGCTACACCTTC. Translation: CASSRIQGEDGYTF.

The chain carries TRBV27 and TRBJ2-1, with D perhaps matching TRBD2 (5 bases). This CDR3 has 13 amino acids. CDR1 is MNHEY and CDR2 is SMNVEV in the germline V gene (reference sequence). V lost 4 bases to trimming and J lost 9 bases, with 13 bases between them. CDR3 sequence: CASSSTIGSEQFF. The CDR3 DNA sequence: TGTGCCAGCAGTTCCACAATTGGGAGTGAGCAGTTCTTC.

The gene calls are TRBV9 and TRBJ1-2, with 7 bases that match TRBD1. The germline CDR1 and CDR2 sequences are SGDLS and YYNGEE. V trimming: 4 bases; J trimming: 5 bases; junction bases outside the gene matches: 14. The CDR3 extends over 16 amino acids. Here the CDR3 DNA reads TGTGCCAGCAGCTCCGGATCCGGACAGGCGGAGTATGGCTACACCTTC. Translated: CASSSGSGQAEYGYTF.

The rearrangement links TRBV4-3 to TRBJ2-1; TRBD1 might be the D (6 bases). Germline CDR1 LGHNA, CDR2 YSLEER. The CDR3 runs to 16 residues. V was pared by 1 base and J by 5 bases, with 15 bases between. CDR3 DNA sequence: TGCGCCAGCAGCCAAGTTATCCCCACAGGGCACAATGAGCAGTTCTTC. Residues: CASSQVIPTGHNEQFF.

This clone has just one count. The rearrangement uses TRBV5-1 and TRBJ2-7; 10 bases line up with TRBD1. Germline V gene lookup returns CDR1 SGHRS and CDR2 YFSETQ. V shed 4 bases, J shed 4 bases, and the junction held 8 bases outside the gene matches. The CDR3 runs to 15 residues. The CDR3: CASSQGTGEIYEQYF. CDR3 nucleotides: TGCGCCAGCAGCCAGGGGACAGGGGAAATTTACGAGCAGTACTTC.

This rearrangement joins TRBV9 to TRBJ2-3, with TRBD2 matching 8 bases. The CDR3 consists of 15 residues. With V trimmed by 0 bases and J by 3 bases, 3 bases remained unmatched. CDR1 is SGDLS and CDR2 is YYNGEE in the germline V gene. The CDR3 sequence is CASSVAGGSTDTQYF. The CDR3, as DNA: TGTGCCAGCAGCGTAGCGGGAGGGAGTACAGATACGCAGTATTTT.

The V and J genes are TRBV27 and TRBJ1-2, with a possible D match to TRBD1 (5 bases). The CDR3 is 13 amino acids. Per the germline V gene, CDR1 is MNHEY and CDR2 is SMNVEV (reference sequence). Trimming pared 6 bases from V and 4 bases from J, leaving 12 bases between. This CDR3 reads CASRPGGGYGYTF. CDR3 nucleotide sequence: TGTGCCAGCAGGCCGGGGGGTGGCTATGGCTACACCTTC.

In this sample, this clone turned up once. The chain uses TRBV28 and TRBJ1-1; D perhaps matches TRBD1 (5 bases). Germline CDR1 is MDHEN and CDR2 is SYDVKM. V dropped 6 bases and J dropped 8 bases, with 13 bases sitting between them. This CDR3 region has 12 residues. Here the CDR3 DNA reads TGTGCCAGCAGGGGGACGGCGGGAGAAGCTTTCTTT. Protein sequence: CASRGTAGEAFF.

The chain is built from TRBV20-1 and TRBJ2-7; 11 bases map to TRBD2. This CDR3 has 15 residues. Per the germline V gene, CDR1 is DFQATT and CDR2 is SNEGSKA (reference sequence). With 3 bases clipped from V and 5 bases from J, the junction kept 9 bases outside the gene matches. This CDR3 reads CSASNLLAGVNEQYF. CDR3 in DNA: TGCAGTGCTAGTAACTTACTAGCGGGAGTTAACGAGCAGTACTTC.

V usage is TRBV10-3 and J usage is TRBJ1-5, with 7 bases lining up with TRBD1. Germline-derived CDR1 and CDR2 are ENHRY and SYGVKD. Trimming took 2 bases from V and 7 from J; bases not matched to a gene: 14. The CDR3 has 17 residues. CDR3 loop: CAISEALTTGEKQPQHF. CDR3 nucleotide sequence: TGTGCCATCAGTGAGGCACTCACTACAGGGGAGAAGCAGCCCCAGCATTTT.

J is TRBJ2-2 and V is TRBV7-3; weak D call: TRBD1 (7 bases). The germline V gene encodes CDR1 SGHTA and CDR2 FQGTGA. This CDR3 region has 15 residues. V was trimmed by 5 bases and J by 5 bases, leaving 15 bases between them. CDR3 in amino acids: CASSLGGTETGELFF. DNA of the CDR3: TGTGCCAGCAGCCTAGGGGGGACAGAGACCGGGGAGCTGTTTTTT.